Listed here is a single T cell receptor beta chain. This entry is derived from a study of OX40 agonist ivuxolimab in advanced cancers. Autoimmune disease history or systemic immunosuppression disqualified patients. Clones were read by immunoSEQ multiplex PCR, and TCRdb kept only the in-frame ones, dropping some. This sample has around 80,000 clones; approximately 86% occur once, and the top ten carry 0.99%. CDR3 size: 14 residues. Germline-derived CDR1 and CDR2 are SQVTM and ANQGSEA. The receptor comes from an adult with an advanced solid tumor such as melanoma, head and neck, liver or kidney cancer. The V and J genes are TRBV29-1 and TRBJ2-3, with 12 bases that match TRBD1. The sequencing used CD4+ or CD8+ T cells sorted from blood, collected in a trial of the OX40 agonist ivuxolimab. CDR3 DNA: TGCAGTGCCTCCCCGGGACAGGGGGCATATACGCAGTATTTT. Translation gives CSASPGQGAYTQYF.